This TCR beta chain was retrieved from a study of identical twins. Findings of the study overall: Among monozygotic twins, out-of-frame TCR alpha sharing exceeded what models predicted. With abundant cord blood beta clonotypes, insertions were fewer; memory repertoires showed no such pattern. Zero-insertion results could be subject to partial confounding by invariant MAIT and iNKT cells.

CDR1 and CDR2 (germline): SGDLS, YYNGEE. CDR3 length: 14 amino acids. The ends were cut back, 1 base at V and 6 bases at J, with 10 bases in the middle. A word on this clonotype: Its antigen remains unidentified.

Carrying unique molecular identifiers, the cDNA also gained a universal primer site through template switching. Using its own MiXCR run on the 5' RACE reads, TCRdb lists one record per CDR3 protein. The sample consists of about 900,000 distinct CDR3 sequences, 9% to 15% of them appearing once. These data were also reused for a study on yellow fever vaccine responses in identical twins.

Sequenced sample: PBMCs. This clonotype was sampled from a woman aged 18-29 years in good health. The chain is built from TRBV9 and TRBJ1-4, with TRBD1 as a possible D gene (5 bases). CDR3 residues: CASSVRGLDEKLFF. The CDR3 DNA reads TGTGCCAGCAGCGTAAGGGGATTAGATGAAAAACTGTTTTTT.